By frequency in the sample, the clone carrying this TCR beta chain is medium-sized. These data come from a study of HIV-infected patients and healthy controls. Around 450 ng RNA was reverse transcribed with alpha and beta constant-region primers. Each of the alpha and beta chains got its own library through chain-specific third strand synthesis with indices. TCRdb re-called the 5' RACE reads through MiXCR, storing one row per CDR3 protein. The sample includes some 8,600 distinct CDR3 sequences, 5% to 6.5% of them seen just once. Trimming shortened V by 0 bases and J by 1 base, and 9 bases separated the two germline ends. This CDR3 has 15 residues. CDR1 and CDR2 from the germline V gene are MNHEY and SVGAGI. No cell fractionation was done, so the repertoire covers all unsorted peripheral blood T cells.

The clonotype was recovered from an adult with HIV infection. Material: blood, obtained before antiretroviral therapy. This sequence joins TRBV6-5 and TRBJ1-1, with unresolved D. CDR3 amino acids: CASSYSASSNTEAFF. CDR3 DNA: TGTGCCAGCAGTTACTCGGCCAGTTCGAACACTGAAGCTTTCTTT.